What follows are 13 T cell receptor beta chains derived from one specimen sequenced in a study of T cell responses to AZD1222 COVID-19 vaccine. TCRdb's copy holds only in-frame clones and misses some; the assay was immunoSEQ multiplex PCR. The profile shows about 130,000 clones, about 90% of them singletons. The sequences come from peripheral blood, collected on day 0 of AZD1222 vaccination. Receptor source: an adult in good health.

This clone was observed a single time. The chain has TRBV6-5 and TRBJ2-5; tentative D call: TRBD2 (5 bases). The length of the CDR3 is 12 residues. V was pared by 8 bases and J by 4 bases, with 11 bases between. From germline, CDR1 is MNHEY and CDR2 SVGAGI. This CDR3 is CASWELGETQYF. CDR3 DNA sequence: TGTGCCAGCTGGGAGTTGGGAGAGACCCAGTACTTC.

The rearrangement joins TRBV12-3 or TRBV12-4 to TRBJ1-5; D is uncertain. Trimming left V 6 bases short and J 0 bases short, with 3 bases between. CDR3 size: 12 residues. The CDR3 reads CASRASNQPQHF. The CDR3 DNA is TGTGCCAGCAGGGCTAGCAATCAGCCCCAGCATTTT.

The V call is TRBV5-1, the J call TRBJ2-1, with TRBD2 matching 8 bases. This CDR3 spans 14 amino acids. Germline trimming cut 1 base from V and 5 bases from J; bases unmatched to any gene: 2. CDR1 is SGHRS and CDR2 is YFSETQ in the germline V gene. The CDR3 nucleotides read TGCGCCAGCAGCTTGACCGGGGGGGACAATGAGCAGTTCTTC. Its protein product is CASSLTGGDNEQFF.

V usage is TRBV27 and J usage is TRBJ2-1; 12 bases agree with TRBD2. CDR1 and CDR2 from the germline V gene are MNHEY and SMNVEV (reference sequence). V lost 2 bases to trimming and J lost 1 base; unmatched junction nucleotides: 9. This CDR3 contains 19 residues. CDR3 in amino acids: CASSLKRLAGGPSYNEQFF. The CDR3 nucleotides are TGTGCCAGCAGTTTAAAGAGGCTAGCGGGAGGGCCTTCCTACAATGAGCAGTTCTTC.

This chain links TRBV10-2 with TRBJ1-4; 8 bases align to TRBD1. CDR1 is WSHSY and CDR2 is SAAADI in the germline V gene. V trimming: 6 bases; J trimming: 8 bases; junction bases outside the gene matches: 11. The CDR3 totals 15 residues. This CDR3 reads CASSLGTGGSEKLFF. CDR3 nucleotides: TGCGCCAGCAGCCTAGGGACAGGAGGGTCGGAAAAACTGTTTTTT.

The V call is TRBV7-2, the J call TRBJ1-4; TRBD1 might be the D (5 bases). The germline gives CDR1 SGHTA, CDR2 FQGNSA. This CDR3 comprises 16 residues. Trimming stripped 5 bases from V and 4 bases from J, with 17 bases between. Written as DNA, the CDR3 is TGTGCCAGCAGCCTTATACGGGACCCATTTAATGAAAAACTGTTTTTT. As protein: CASSLIRDPFNEKLFF.

The genes are TRBV18 and TRBJ1-2; D might be TRBD1 (6 bases). The V gene lost 3 bases and the J gene lost 0 bases, with 11 bases spanning the gap. This CDR3 is 15 amino acids long. The germline V gene has CDR1 KGHSH and CDR2 LQKENI. CDR3 sequence: CASSPQGQTNYGYTF. The CDR3 DNA sequence: TGTGCCAGCTCACCTCAGGGGCAAACTAACTATGGCTACACCTTC.

The chain employs TRBV9 and TRBJ2-3, with 9 bases fitting TRBD2. Germline V gives CDR1 SGDLS, CDR2 YYNGEE. There are 14 residues in the CDR3. Unmatched junction bases numbered 3, after V lost 7 bases and J lost 0 bases. CDR3 amino acids: CASSSGISTDTQYF. The DNA of the CDR3 is TGTGCCAGCTCTAGCGGGATAAGCACAGATACGCAGTATTTT.

As for this clone: This specimen includes other DNA sequences encoding the same CDR3. The genes are TRBV29-1 and TRBJ2-7; TRBD1 is a possible D gene (6 bases). From germline, CDR1 is SQVTM and CDR2 ANQGSEA. V was clipped by 4 bases and J by 2 bases, with 9 bases between them. The CDR3 is 12 residues long. The CDR3 DNA reads as TGCAGCGTTGGAACAGGGCCCTACGAGCAGTACTTC. This gives the protein CSVGTGPYEQYF.

This clone was recorded only once. The chain is built from TRBV19 and TRBJ1-5; 9 bases are a match to TRBD1. J was trimmed by 1 base and V by 5 bases; bases with no gene match: 3. The CDR3 spans 15 residues. Germline V gene lookup returns CDR1 LNHDA and CDR2 SQIVND (reference sequence). DNA of the CDR3: TGTGCCAGTAGTGCGGACAGGGGAAGCAATCAGCCCCAGCATTTT. It encodes CASSADRGSNQPQHF.

This clone was found once. The CDR3 spells CASSKAPDWRTYGYTF. The CDR3, as DNA: TGTGCCAGCAGCAAAGCCCCGGACTGGAGGACCTATGGCTACACCTTC. V usage is TRBV21-1 and J usage is TRBJ1-2. TRBV21-1 is annotated as a pseudogene. This CDR3 has 16 amino acids.

This clone was detected once. The chain recombines TRBV19 with TRBJ1-2; D possibly corresponds to TRBD1 (6 bases). Trimming removed 7 bases at V and 3 bases at J, with 15 bases between. CDR3 length: 14 residues. Per germline, CDR1 LNHDA and CDR2 SQIVND (reference sequence). CDR3 DNA sequence: TGTGCCAGTACCCAGGGACACATCTACTATGGCTACACCTTC. Translation: CASTQGHIYYGYTF.

This rearrangement joins TRBV5-4 to TRBJ1-6, with 8 bases that match TRBD1. This CDR3 is built from 17 residues. CDR1 SGHNT and CDR2 YYREEE come from the germline V gene (reference sequence). V lost 4 bases, J lost 0 bases, and 6 bases stayed unmatched. CDR3 residues: CASSAGGLSSYNSPLHF. CDR3 nucleotides: TGTGCCAGCAGCGCAGGGGGCCTAAGCTCCTATAATTCACCCCTCCACTTT.